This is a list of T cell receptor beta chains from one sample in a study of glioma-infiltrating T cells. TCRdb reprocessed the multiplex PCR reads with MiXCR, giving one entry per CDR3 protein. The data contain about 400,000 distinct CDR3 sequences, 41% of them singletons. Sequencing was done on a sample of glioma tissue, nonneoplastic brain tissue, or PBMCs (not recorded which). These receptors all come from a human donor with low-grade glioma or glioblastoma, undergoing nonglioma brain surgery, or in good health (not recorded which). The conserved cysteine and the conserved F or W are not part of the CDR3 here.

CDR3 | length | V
ASSYSGTDYEQY | 12 | TRBV6-2/TRBV6-3
ASSQDQGTEAF | 11 | TRBV4-3
ASSNKAGDSPYNEQF | 15 | TRBV6-4
ASSQDNRPGANVLT | 14 | TRBV4-1
ASSQRSPGQRNSYNSPLR | 18 | TRBV27
ASSPQGQGVVEQF | 13 | TRBV5-1
ASSPRDRPSYEQY | 13 | TRBV7-9
ASSRSLQVLNEKLF | 14 | TRBV4-1
ASSIRGWDTEAF | 12 | TRBV28
ASSLRGSGRSNEQF | 14 | TRBV7-3
AIGGAGGRVTEAF | 13 | TRBV10-3
ASSLEGLGGYT | 11 | TRBV12-3/TRBV12-4
AIQGHLNNSPLH | 12 | TRBV10-3
ASSQESWGANYGHT | 14 | TRBV4-2
AISDAGGDAQY | 11 | TRBV10-3
ASSPDGTDQPQH | 12 | TRBV5-1
AWSVPGSIREAF | 12 | TRBV30
PTSRAGSEAGETQY | 14 | TRBV15
SASKRTSYPSYNEQF | 15 | TRBV20-1
ASSLLSVGANTGELF | 15 | TRBV27
ASSPLAGNNEQF | 12 | TRBV18
ATDSSSHSYNEQF | 13 | TRBV12-3/TRBV12-4
ASSLAAGVETQY | 12 | TRBV11-2
ASSSPDKQY | 9 | TRBV12-3/TRBV12-4
SARGRQVTYEQY | 12 | TRBV20-1
ASSLWGHNTEAF | 12 | TRBV7-8
SASLTGGNEKLF | 12 | TRBV20-1
ASSLVLAGANTGELF | 15 | TRBV11-2
ASGDVNEKLF | 10 | TRBV18
ASSPLVGFERGSGANVLT | 18 | TRBV11-2
ASSREGIWYEQY | 12 | TRBV27
SARDSLAHEQY | 11 | TRBV20-1
ASSYYGGTTEAF | 12 | TRBV6-5
SATGRPGGTDTQY | 13 | TRBV20-1
ASSLEFNQPQH | 11 | TRBV7-2
ASSLATTGKSNQPQH | 15 | TRBV7-2
SASSGRELF | 9 | TRBV20-1
ASSGRQGTYNEQF | 13 | TRBV19